These 30 T cell receptor beta chains share one sample of origin, sequenced in a study of blood T cell repertoires in COVID-19. Profiled with immunoSEQ multiplex PCR; TCRdb holds only in-frame clones, not every one. The sample shows 65,000 to 90,000 clones, approximately 81% of them seen only once. The material sequenced was peripheral blood. The receptors shown here come from a woman of 80 years or more with active or convalescent COVID-19.

The sample holds a few counts of this clone. As DNA, the CDR3 is TGTGCCAGCAGTGACTACCTCTACGAGCAGTACTTC. Protein: CASSDYLYEQYF. The chain employs TRBV25-1 and TRBJ2-7; no definite D call. Germline V CDR1 and CDR2: MGHDK, SYGVNS. CDR3 length equals 12 residues. The germline V and J ends were trimmed by 3 bases and 3 bases, with 6 bases remaining between them.

This clone was detected once. This rearrangement joins TRBV4-2 to TRBJ2-1, with TRBD2 matching over 11 bases. The CDR3 sequence is 17 residues long. CDR1 is LGHNA, CDR2 YNFKEQ, per germline. V was clipped by 5 bases and J by 1 base; unmatched bases: 7. The CDR3 DNA reads as TGTGCCAGCAGCTTCCCCGGGACTAGCGGTTCCTACAATGAGCAGTTCTTC. Its protein product is CASSFPGTSGSYNEQFF.

The chain combines TRBV2 with TRBJ1-2, with TRBD1 matching over 8 bases. V lost 2 bases, J lost 3 bases, and 14 bases stayed unmatched. This CDR3 spans 18 amino acids. The germline CDR1 and CDR2 sequences are SNHLY and FYNNEI. CDR3 DNA: TGTGCCAGCAGTGAACGTCGTTCGCCCAGGGGGCCCCACTATGGCTACACCTTC. It is translated as CASSERRSPRGPHYGYTF.

The chain couples TRBV7-6 to TRBJ2-7, with 12 bases identical to TRBD2. The V and J ends lost 5 bases and 4 bases, in that order; junction bases with no gene match: 18. Looked up from germline, CDR1 is SGHVS and CDR2 is FNYEAQ. The CDR3 length is 19 residues. In DNA form, the CDR3 reads TGTGCCAGCAGCCCTTACCTACTAGCGGGAGGCCCCGTTCTGTACGAGCAGTACTTC. Its translation: CASSPYLLAGGPVLYEQYF.

The V and J genes are TRBV19 and TRBJ2-7, with 14 bases matching TRBD2. The length of the CDR3 is 17 residues. Germline V CDR1 and CDR2: LNHDA, SQIVND (reference sequence). V trimming: 5 bases; J trimming: 4 bases; junction bases outside the gene matches: 10. CDR3 nucleotides: TGTGCCAGTAGTTCACCGGGACTAGCGGGAGCAGGGTACGAGCAGTACTTC. It translates to CASSSPGLAGAGYEQYF.

The V call is TRBV27, the J call TRBJ2-5; 11 bases map to TRBD2. Germline CDR1 and CDR2: MNHEY and SMNVEV (reference sequence). Trimming removed 0 bases from V and 2 bases from J; junction bases left unmatched: 11. The CDR3 covers 19 residues. In DNA, the CDR3 is TGTGCCAGCAGTTTATCACTAGCGGGGGTCCTACCATCGCAAGAGACCCAGTACTTC. Translated, it gives CASSLSLAGVLPSQETQYF.

The rearrangement uses TRBV5-4 and TRBJ2-1; TRBD2 aligns across 10 bases. Trimming took 4 bases from V and 0 from J; bases not matched to a gene: 13. The CDR3 has 19 amino acids. CDR1 is SGHNT, CDR2 YYREEE, per germline (reference sequence). The CDR3 coding sequence is TGTGCCAGCAGCCGGGGAGGGGCTAGCGGGGGCCCCTCCTACAATGAGCAGTTCTTC. Translated: CASSRGGASGGPSYNEQFF.

This clone was recorded once. The rearrangement links TRBV5-4 to TRBJ1-1; no clear D. The CDR3 has 12 amino acids. Trimming left V 3 bases short and J 5 bases short, with 8 bases between. Germline CDR1 is SGHNT and CDR2 is YYREEE (reference sequence). For the CDR3, the DNA is TGTGCCAGCAGCTACGGAGGAACTGAAGCTTTCTTT. The encoded protein is CASSYGGTEAFF.

This clone was counted a single time. The chain has TRBV6-5 and TRBJ1-4; TRBD1 agrees at 8 bases. Germline values: CDR1 MNHEY, CDR2 SVGAGI. V lost 6 bases, J lost 5 bases, and 5 bases stayed unmatched. The CDR3 is made up of 14 amino acids. CDR3 sequence (DNA): TGTGCCAGCAGGGGAAGACAGGGGAATGAAAAACTGTTTTTT. Its protein is CASRGRQGNEKLFF.

As DNA, the CDR3 is TGTGCCAGCAGAACAGGGATTGAAAAACTGTTTTTT. Translation gives CASRTGIEKLFF. The chain couples TRBV6-5 to TRBJ1-4; a weak D match, TRBD1 (6 bases). V shed 6 bases and J shed 7 bases, with 9 bases lying between them. The CDR3 loop spans 12 amino acids. Germline V lookup: CDR1 MNHEY, CDR2 SVGAGI.

The chain employs TRBV24-1 and TRBJ2-2, with 9 bases lining up with TRBD1. After removal of 5 bases from V and 5 bases from J, the junction contained 8 bases not matched to a gene. Per the germline V gene, CDR1 is KGHDR and CDR2 is SFDVKD. This CDR3 has 16 residues. CDR3 bases: TGTGCCACCAGTGGGTCGGGACAGGGTACAACCGGGGAGCTGTTTTTT. This codes for CATSGSGQGTTGELFF.

This sequence joins TRBV4-3 and TRBJ2-7; 10 bases align to TRBD1. CDR3 length: 15 residues. CDR1 is LGHNA and CDR2 is YSLEER in the germline V gene. With 2 bases clipped from V and 5 bases from J, the junction kept 6 bases outside the gene matches. This chain's CDR3 is CASSQRTGGKNEQYF. CDR3 bases: TGCGCCAGCAGCCAAAGGACAGGGGGAAAGAACGAGCAGTACTTC.

The chain recombines TRBV29-1 with TRBJ2-7, with D uncertain. This CDR3 is 14 amino acids long. The V gene lost 2 bases and the J gene lost 2 bases, with 13 bases spanning the gap. Germline V lookup: CDR1 SQVTM, CDR2 ANQGSEA. DNA of the CDR3: TGCAGCGTTGAATCGAGGCGGAGCCCCTACGAGCAGTACTTC. It translates to CSVESRRSPYEQYF.

The J gene is TRBJ2-1, the V gene TRBV20-1; D is unclear. The V gene's germline CDR1 is DFQATT and CDR2 SNEGSKA (reference sequence). The V end lost 0 bases, the J end lost 12 bases, and 9 bases lay between the germline ends. There are 11 residues in the CDR3. In DNA, the CDR3 is TGCAGTGCTAGAGATCAGATACCGCAGTTCTTC. Its translation: CSARDQIPQFF.

Only a few counts were recorded for this clone. This chain uses TRBV6-5 with TRBJ1-6; unclear D gene. Germline-derived CDR1 and CDR2 are MNHEY and SVGAGI. This CDR3 is 12 amino acids long. The V end was cut by 5 bases, the J end by 7 bases, with 6 bases between. DNA for the CDR3: TGTGCCAGCAGTCGACTGAATTCACCCCTCCACTTT. This sequence encodes CASSRLNSPLHF.

The V gene is TRBV15, the J gene TRBJ2-7; no clear D gene. CDR1 and CDR2 from the germline V gene are LNHNV and YYDKDF (reference sequence). The CDR3 has 13 amino acids. Trimming cost V 1 base and J 6 bases, with 10 bases left between them. CDR3 region: CATSRALVGEQYF. The CDR3 region has the DNA TGTGCCACCAGCAGAGCCCTAGTCGGCGAGCAGTACTTC.

The chain carries TRBV27 and TRBJ1-5; D remains ambiguous. V was pared by 7 bases and J by 4 bases, with 14 bases between. CDR3 length: 14 residues. Germline-derived CDR1 and CDR2 are MNHEY and SMNVEV (reference sequence). In DNA form, the CDR3 reads TGTGCCAGCAAGCCATTGCACCCAAATCAGCCCCAGCATTTT. This encodes CASKPLHPNQPQHF.

A single count supports this clone. V usage is TRBV11-2 and J usage is TRBJ2-6, with 11 bases aligning to TRBD1. The CDR3 covers 19 residues. Germline-derived CDR1 and CDR2 are SGHAT and FQNNGV. The ends lost 3 bases at V and 1 base at J; junction bases unmatched: 8. CDR3 in amino acids: CASSLTLGTGGSGANVLTF. In DNA, the CDR3 is TGTGCCAGCAGCTTGACTCTCGGGACAGGGGGTTCTGGGGCCAACGTCCTGACTTTC.

This rearrangement joins TRBV28 to TRBJ1-2; D is undetermined. The V gene's germline CDR1 is MDHEN and CDR2 SYDVKM. The V and J ends lost 2 bases and 0 bases respectively, with 7 bases between them. The CDR3 loop spans 14 amino acids. Written as DNA, the CDR3 is TGTGCCAGCAGTTTAAGCGCAGCTAACTATGGCTACACCTTC. Amino acids: CASSLSAANYGYTF.

The chain combines TRBV11-2 with TRBJ2-5; 9 bases line up with TRBD2. V gave up 4 bases and J gave up 5 bases; unmatched junction bases: 5. Germline CDR1 and CDR2: SGHAT and FQNNGV. The length of the CDR3 is 14 residues. CDR3 loop: CASSYNSGGETQYF. The CDR3 DNA follows: TGTGCCAGCAGCTACAATAGCGGGGGCGAGACCCAGTACTTC.

The rearrangement links TRBV12-2 to TRBJ2-3; the table gives TRBD1 as D, unverified against the DNA. TRBV12-2 is annotated as a pseudogene. CDR3 length equals 14 residues. For the CDR3, the DNA is TGTGCAAGTCGCTTATTATCGGTCAGGTGTACGCAGTATTTT. Residues: CASRLLSVRCTQYF.

DNA for the CDR3: TGCGCCAGCAGCCAAGATCGAGGACAGAGCTATGGCTACACCTTC. This translates into CASSQDRGQSYGYTF. V gene TRBV4-3 combines with J gene TRBJ1-2; possibly TRBD1 for D (6 bases). V dropped 0 bases and J dropped 4 bases, with 12 bases sitting between them. The CDR3 spans 15 residues. Germline CDR1 LGHNA, CDR2 YSLEER.

The V gene is TRBV6-4, the J gene TRBJ1-6, with TRBD1 matching 8 bases. This CDR3 has 15 residues. CDR1 is MRHNA and CDR2 is SNTAGT in the germline V gene. J lost 7 bases, V lost 6 bases, and 8 bases had no gene match. Here the CDR3 reads CASSEPGQANSPLHF. CDR3 sequence (DNA): TGTGCCAGCAGCGAACCGGGACAGGCAAATTCACCCCTCCACTTT.

This chain links TRBV6-6 with TRBJ2-7; perhaps TRBD2 as D (5 bases). This CDR3 comprises 13 residues. Trimming stripped 4 bases from V and 2 bases from J, with 9 bases between. CDR1 is MNHNY and CDR2 is SVGAGI in the germline V gene (reference sequence). CDR3: CASSSGNPYEQYF. CDR3 nucleotides: TGTGCCAGCAGTTCCGGGAACCCCTACGAGCAGTACTTC.

The rearrangement links TRBV7-3 to TRBJ1-2; 9 bases line up with TRBD1. Trimming took 5 bases from V and 6 from J; bases not matched to a gene: 1. The CDR3 sequence is 12 residues long. Germline loops: CDR1 SGHTA, CDR2 FQGTGA. This CDR3 is CASSTGGNGYTF. CDR3 bases: TGTGCCAGCAGCACAGGGGGCAATGGCTACACCTTC.

In the case of this clone: Because the CDR3's place on the DNA is in doubt, the DNA is left out and the CDR3 is given as listed by TCRdb. The chain joins TRBV28 to TRBJ2-7; the table assigns TRBD1, which was not confirmed against the DNA. Germline V gene lookup returns CDR1 MDHEN and CDR2 SYDVKM. The CDR3 spans 15 amino acids, including both terminal residues. The CDR3: CASSFFGQGVVEQYF.

The rearrangement joins TRBV27 to TRBJ2-7, with 10 positions matching TRBD1. Germline V gives CDR1 MNHEY, CDR2 SMNVEV (reference sequence). Unmatched junction bases numbered 6, after V lost 5 bases and J lost 2 bases. The CDR3 is 15 amino acids. CDR3 sequence reads: CASSRDRGMTYEQYF. The CDR3 bases are TGTGCCAGCAGTCGGGACAGGGGCATGACCTACGAGCAGTACTTC.

The chain has TRBV20-1 and TRBJ2-3, with a possible D match to TRBD2 (5 bases). This CDR3 contains 11 residues. Trimming removed 6 bases at V and 5 bases at J, with 9 bases between. Germline V gene lookup returns CDR1 DFQATT and CDR2 SNEGSKA (reference sequence). The CDR3 coding sequence is TGCAGTGCGCGGACTGGAGATACGCAGTATTTT. This gives the protein CSARTGDTQYF.

This clone has more than one count but fewer than ten. The chain is built from TRBV7-2 and TRBJ2-7; the D is unclear. The CDR3 spans 14 residues. The germline gives CDR1 SGHTA, CDR2 FQGNSA. V shed 5 bases and J shed 2 bases, with 13 bases lying between them. The CDR3 sequence: CASSQRVATYEQYF. CDR3 nucleotide sequence: TGTGCCAGCAGCCAGCGAGTAGCTACCTACGAGCAGTACTTC.

The chain carries TRBV4-2 and TRBJ1-5, with D unclear. The V gene lost 0 bases and the J gene lost 6 bases, with 12 bases spanning the gap. The germline CDR1 and CDR2 sequences are LGHNA and YNFKEQ. The CDR3 totals 15 residues. For the CDR3, the DNA is TGTGCCAGCAGCCAAGACTCGGGGTCCGCTCAGCCCCAGCATTTT. This encodes CASSQDSGSAQPQHF.